Listed below are T cell receptor beta chains from one sample, sequenced in a study of T cell repertoires in cytomegalovirus infection. MiXCR was run by TCRdb on the reads, yielding one entry per CDR3 protein. The sample has 700,000 to 850,000 distinct CDR3 sequences, approximately 32% seen once; the top ten hold 9.5% to 15%. These TCRs' antigens remain unknown. The sequences come from cultured CD8+ T cells from PBMCs, collected from culture after CMV antigen stimulation. These receptor sequences come from a human donor in good health (CMV status not recorded). Some clones in this sample may be carry-over from other donors' samples. CDR3s include the opening cysteine and the closing phenylalanine or tryptophan. A D gene is named only where the DNA matches it firmly. Clone size appears in some rows only: once, few, many, or a class for an expanded clone.

.	few	TRBV4-1	TRBJ1-1	CASSPGLPNTEAFF	TGCGCCAGCAGCCCGGGACTGCCTAACACTGAAGCTTTCTTT
TRBD1	.	TRBV20-1	TRBJ2-7	CSALRTGGYEQYF	TGCAGTGCCCTTCGGACAGGGGGCTACGAGCAGTACTTC
TRBD2	.	TRBV29-1	TRBJ2-1	CSVQDLAGPSSYNEQFF	TGCAGCGTTCAGGATTTAGCGGGGCCAAGCTCCTACAATGAGCAGTTCTTC
.	few	TRBV6-2/TRBV6-3	TRBJ1-2	CASSHRDKRGGYTF	TGTGCCAGCAGTCACCGGGACAAGCGAGGTGGCTACACCTTC
TRBD1	few	TRBV23-1	TRBJ2-3	CASSPYMDRGLITDTQYF	TGCGCCAGCAGTCCTTATATGGACAGGGGACTTATTACAGATACGCAGTATTTT
.	.	TRBV11-2	TRBJ2-7	CASTIGGGDSYEQYF	TGTGCCAGCACCATAGGGGGGGGGGACTCCTACGAGCAGTACTTC
TRBD1	.	TRBV5-5	TRBJ1-5	CASSVSTGSNQPQHF	TGTGCCAGCAGTGTTTCGACAGGGAGCAATCAGCCCCAGCATTTT
TRBD2	few	TRBV14	TRBJ2-1	CASSQDILAGRSYNEQFF	TGTGCCAGCAGCCAAGATATCCTAGCGGGGCGCTCCTACAATGAGCAGTTCTTC
.	once	TRBV20-1	TRBJ2-7	CSARGLRTYEQYF	TGCAGTGCCCGGGGGCTACGCACCTACGAGCAGTACTTC
.	few	TRBV5-4	TRBJ2-2	CASSLGGLTPNTGELFF	TGTGCCAGCAGCCTCGGGGGGCTCACTCCGAACACCGGGGAGCTGTTTTTT
TRBD1	few	TRBV12-3/TRBV12-4	TRBJ2-7	CASSTGTGGHEQYF	TGTGCCAGCAGCACCGGGACAGGGGGCCACGAGCAGTACTTC
TRBD2	.	TRBV6-1	TRBJ2-1	CASSPASGAFYNEQFF	TGTGCCAGCAGCCCCGCTAGCGGGGCGTTCTACAATGAGCAGTTCTTC
TRBD1	few	TRBV11-2	TRBJ2-7	CASSLSGAGTGVREQYF	TGTGCCAGCAGCTTATCGGGGGCCGGGACAGGGGTCCGAGAGCAGTACTTC
TRBD2	many	TRBV7-6	TRBJ2-3	CASSLQRGEADTQYF	TGTGCCAGCAGCTTACAACGGGGGGAGGCAGATACGCAGTATTTT
TRBD1	.	TRBV6-5	TRBJ1-1	CASSKPGQGASKGEAFF	TGTGCCAGCAGTAAACCAGGACAGGGGGCGTCGAAGGGTGAAGCTTTCTTT
.	.	TRBV4-1	TRBJ1-1	CASSQVPDTEAFF	TGCGCCAGCAGCCAAGTCCCAGACACTGAAGCTTTCTTT
.	.	TRBV27	TRBJ1-1	CASSRRDLTEAFF	TGTGCCAGCAGCCGCCGGGACCTCACTGAAGCTTTCTTT
.	.	TRBV6-2/TRBV6-3	TRBJ1-5	CASSYAGHGQPQHF	TGTGCCAGCAGTTATGCGGGGCACGGGCAACCCCAGCATTTT
.	.	TRBV29-1	TRBJ1-1	CSVVSWGTEAFF	TGCAGCGTGGTGTCGTGGGGGACTGAAGCTTTCTTT
.	many	TRBV7-2	TRBJ1-2	CASSLGENHYGYTF	TGTGCCAGCAGCTTAGGGGAGAACCACTATGGCTACACCTTC
.	.	TRBV9	TRBJ2-1	CASSASGAGTYEQFF	TGTGCCAGCAGCGCCTCCGGGGCAGGGACGTATGAGCAGTTCTTC
TRBD1	.	TRBV7-3	TRBJ2-2	CASSPWRDRDTGELFF	TGTGCCAGCAGCCCTTGGCGGGACAGGGACACCGGGGAGCTGTTTTTT
TRBD1	few	TRBV4-1	TRBJ2-6	CAKNRGKTGANVLTF	TGCGCCAAAAACAGGGGAAAAACTGGGGCCAACGTCCTGACTTTC
TRBD1	many	TRBV7-6	TRBJ2-7	CASSPPQGASYEQYF	TGTGCCAGCAGCCCTCCACAGGGGGCCTCCTACGAGCAGTACTTC